The next 25 T cell receptor beta chains were all read from a single sample in a study of CD8 T cells in Susac syndrome. RNA totalling roughly 0.5 to 1 ug underwent reverse transcription with random hexamers. Each CDR3 protein gets one entry after TCRdb re-called the immunoSEQ multiplex PCR reads with MiXCR. The sample lists roughly 200,000 distinct CDR3 sequences, almost 96% seen once, with approximately 0.088% in the top ten. The sequenced material came from CD4+ T cells from PBMCs. All receptors derive from a human donor with multiple sclerosis.

The table lists this clonotype with a count of one. The V gene is TRBV9, the J gene TRBJ2-5, with no clear D. The CDR3 consists of 12 residues. Germline V gene lookup returns CDR1 SGDLS and CDR2 YYNGEE. Trimming shortened V by 3 bases and J by 7 bases, and 10 bases separated the two germline ends. The CDR3 spells CASSAEFGTQYF. The CDR3 DNA reads as TGTGCCAGCAGCGCGGAATTCGGGACCCAGTACTTC.

The genes are TRBV12-3 or TRBV12-4 and TRBJ2-4; 15 bases line up with TRBD2. This CDR3 spans 18 amino acids. The V gene end was trimmed by 5 bases and the J gene end by 0 bases; junction bases not matched to a gene: 5. For the CDR3, the DNA is TGTGCCAGCAGTCTCGGGACTAGCGGGGGGATAGCCAAAAACATTCAGTACTTC. It is translated as CASSLGTSGGIAKNIQYF.

This chain uses TRBV6-2 or TRBV6-3 with TRBJ1-5, with D hard to call. CDR3 size: 13 residues. V lost 7 bases to trimming and J lost 5 bases, with 12 bases between them. Per germline, CDR1 MNHEY and CDR2 SVGEGT. The CDR3 here is CASNVRVYQPQHF. DNA of the CDR3: TGTGCCAGCAATGTGAGGGTTTATCAGCCCCAGCATTTT.

This chain joins TRBV4-1 and TRBJ1-2, with a tentative D call TRBD1 (6 bases). The ends were cut back, 5 bases at V and 4 bases at J, with 20 bases in the middle. CDR1 is MGHRA, CDR2 YSYEKL, per germline. The CDR3 totals 16 residues. This CDR3 is CASSYVAVHRVYGYTF. CDR3 DNA: TGCGCCAGCAGCTATGTGGCTGTTCACAGGGTCTATGGCTACACCTTC.

CDR3 coding DNA: TGCAGCGTTGAAGCCGAGGGGGATTTCTACAATGAGCAGTTCTTC. Translating gives CSVEAEGDFYNEQFF. The rearrangement links TRBV29-1 to TRBJ2-1, with D possibly matching TRBD1 (6 bases). This CDR3 is built from 15 residues. V dropped 1 base and J dropped 3 bases, with 13 bases sitting between them. In germline, CDR1 is SQVTM, CDR2 ANQGSEA.

The chain recombines TRBV6-5 with TRBJ2-1, with TRBD1 matching over 10 bases. Germline lookup yields CDR1 MNHEY and CDR2 SVGAGI. The CDR3 runs to 16 residues. Losses at the gene ends were 2 bases for V and 3 bases for J; bases not matched to a gene: 4. CDR3 sequence reads: CASSYAGDRGYNEQFF. DNA for the CDR3: TGTGCCAGCAGTTACGCCGGGGACAGGGGCTACAATGAGCAGTTCTTC.

This clonotype appeared once. The CDR3 nucleotides read TGCAGTGCTAGAGTACCCAGCTACGAGCAGTACTTC. Translating it yields CSARVPSYEQYF. V and J are TRBV20-1 and TRBJ2-7; D ambiguous. Trimming removed 1 base from V and 3 bases from J, with 7 bases in between. The CDR3 extends over 12 amino acids. Germline values: CDR1 DFQATT, CDR2 SNEGSKA (reference sequence).

This chain uses TRBV30 with TRBJ1-5; D gene uncertain. With 0 bases removed from V and 4 bases from J, the gap between germline ends came to 10 bases. Germline V CDR1 and CDR2: GTSNPN, SVGIG (reference sequence). The length of the CDR3 is 14 residues. Written as DNA, the CDR3 is TGTGCCTGGAGTGTATCAGTCGCTAATCAGCCCCAGCATTTT. It is translated as CAWSVSVANQPQHF.

The V gene is TRBV15, the J gene TRBJ2-7; D uncertain. V was pared by 0 bases and J by 1 base, with 16 bases between. CDR1 is LNHNV and CDR2 is YYDKDF in the germline V gene (reference sequence). The CDR3 extends over 17 amino acids. CDR3 sequence (DNA): TGTGCCACCAGCAGAGATCTTTCGTCCCTAGGGTCCTACGAGCAGTACTTC. It encodes CATSRDLSSLGSYEQYF.

V is TRBV30 and J is TRBJ2-3; the D gene is possibly TRBD2 (7 bases). In germline, CDR1 is GTSNPN, CDR2 SVGIG (reference sequence). This CDR3 has 17 residues. V dropped 5 bases and J dropped 2 bases, with 23 bases sitting between them. The CDR3 here is CAWAPAYSRGLTDTQYF. In DNA, the CDR3 is TGTGCCTGGGCCCCCGCCTACTCGCGGGGGCTCACAGATACGCAGTATTTT.

The J gene is TRBJ2-7, the V gene TRBV20-1; D is undetermined. The CDR3 spans 13 residues. V was shortened by 3 bases and J by 0 bases, with 9 bases between the two germline ends. The germline gives CDR1 DFQATT, CDR2 SNEGSKA (reference sequence). The DNA of the CDR3 is TGCAGTGCTAGGTTCCACGTCTCCTACGAGCAGTACTTC. It codes for CSARFHVSYEQYF.

The genes are TRBV29-1 and TRBJ1-5; D remains ambiguous. Trimming took off 4 bases at V and 8 bases at J, with 21 bases between the two ends. The CDR3 has 15 residues. CDR1 and CDR2 from the germline V gene are SQVTM and ANQGSEA. The CDR3 DNA reads as TGCAGCGTTGCATCTTCGGGCCCCCAAGGAGAGCCCCAGCATTTT. Residues: CSVASSGPQGEPQHF.

V gene TRBV5-1 combines with J gene TRBJ2-1, with 9 bases that match TRBD1. Germline V gene sequence: CDR1 SGHRS, CDR2 YFSETQ. The CDR3 is 18 amino acids. The V and J ends lost 0 bases and 0 bases, in that order; junction bases with no gene match: 7. This chain's CDR3 is CASSLAPGQGSSYNEQFF. For the CDR3, the DNA is TGCGCCAGCAGCTTGGCCCCGGGACAGGGTAGCTCCTACAATGAGCAGTTCTTC.

This clonotype was observed a few times. J is TRBJ2-2 and V is TRBV7-3; TRBD1 agrees at 7 bases. The CDR3 spans 14 residues. Germline CDR1 reads SGHTA; CDR2 reads FQGTGA. V lost 6 bases to trimming and J lost 6 bases; unmatched junction nucleotides: 7. The DNA of the CDR3 is TGTGCCAGCAGATCAGGACAGGTGGCCGGGGAGCTGTTTTTT. As protein: CASRSGQVAGELFF.

The chain couples TRBV18 to TRBJ2-7; no clear D gene. In germline, CDR1 is KGHSH, CDR2 LQKENI. Trimming shortened V by 0 bases and J by 2 bases, and 5 bases separated the two germline ends. The CDR3 loop spans 13 amino acids. The CDR3 nucleotides read TGTGCCAGCTCACCACCCGTAACCTACGAGCAGTACTTC. It is translated as CASSPPVTYEQYF.

The V gene is TRBV29-1, the J gene TRBJ2-3, with 11 nucleotides matching TRBD1. Germline trimming cut 2 bases from V and 2 bases from J; bases unmatched to any gene: 6. Germline V gives CDR1 SQVTM, CDR2 ANQGSEA. The CDR3 loop spans 16 amino acids. The CDR3 loop reads CSVELGDRGYTDTQYF. The CDR3 DNA follows: TGCAGCGTTGAATTAGGGGACAGGGGGTACACAGATACGCAGTATTTT.

The chain links TRBV30 to TRBJ2-6, with D perhaps matching TRBD1 (6 bases). CDR1 is GTSNPN, CDR2 SVGIG, per germline (reference sequence). Deletions cut 5 bases from V and 0 bases from J, with 11 bases between. The length of the CDR3 is 15 residues. CDR3 sequence reads: CAWDGGASGANVLTF. The CDR3 nucleotides read TGTGCCTGGGATGGGGGCGCCTCTGGGGCCAACGTCCTGACTTTC.

This rearrangement joins TRBV29-1 to TRBJ2-1, with 9 positions matching TRBD1. Losses at the gene ends were 8 bases for V and 7 bases for J; bases not matched to a gene: 18. This CDR3 is 16 amino acids long. Germline values: CDR1 SQVTM, CDR2 ANQGSEA. The CDR3 DNA sequence: TGCAGCTTCCCGTCGAGGGACAGGGTTCTTCTAAATGAGCAGTTCTTC. The encoded protein is CSFPSRDRVLLNEQFF.

V usage is TRBV2 and J usage is TRBJ2-2; tentative D call: TRBD2 (7 bases). Trimming removed 6 bases at V and 7 bases at J, with 12 bases between. The CDR3 covers 13 residues. Germline CDR1 is SNHLY and CDR2 is FYNNEI. The CDR3 DNA reads as TGTGCCAGCAGGCAGGGGACTAACGGGGAGCTGTTTTTT. This sequence encodes CASRQGTNGELFF.

V and J are TRBV15 and TRBJ1-5; 9 bases are a match to TRBD1. The V gene end was trimmed by 2 bases and the J gene end by 6 bases; junction bases not matched to a gene: 8. CDR3 size: 16 residues. CDR1 is LNHNV, CDR2 YYDKDF, per germline (reference sequence). Here the CDR3 DNA reads TGTGCCACCAGCAGAACTGCCCGGACAGGGGTTCAGCCCCAGCATTTT. Amino acid sequence: CATSRTARTGVQPQHF.

The chain employs TRBV9 and TRBJ1-1, with unresolved D. Germline-derived CDR1 and CDR2 are SGDLS and YYNGEE. The CDR3 contains 16 residues. V lost 2 bases and J lost 4, with 18 bases in between. The CDR3 sequence: CASSVRAAFLSTEAFF. CDR3 DNA sequence: TGTGCCAGCAGCGTTAGGGCAGCGTTTTTGAGCACTGAAGCTTTCTTT.

In DNA, the CDR3 is TGTGCCAGCAGCCAAGAGGGGGGGAACTCCTACAATGAGCAGTTCTTC. Translation gives CASSQEGGNSYNEQFF. The V and J genes are TRBV4-2 and TRBJ2-1, with TRBD2 matching 7 bases. J lost 0 bases, V lost 0 bases, and 2 bases had no gene match. Germline loops: CDR1 LGHNA, CDR2 YNFKEQ. The CDR3 is 16 residues long.

This clonotype occurred once. The chain uses TRBV2 and TRBJ1-1; D might be TRBD1 (5 bases). The germline V gene encodes CDR1 SNHLY and CDR2 FYNNEI. CDR3 length: 14 amino acids. Between the trimmed V and J ends, which lost 3 bases and 1 base, there was a span of 9 bases. The CDR3 sequence is CASSDRVPNTEAFF. The CDR3 nucleotides read TGTGCCAGCAGTGACAGGGTACCGAACACTGAAGCTTTCTTT.

The chain joins TRBV7-9 to TRBJ1-1, with TRBD1 matching over 8 bases. This CDR3 is built from 17 residues. Germline V gene sequence: CDR1 SEHNR, CDR2 FQNEAQ (reference sequence). V dropped 7 bases and J dropped 0; count of bases not matched to a gene: 13. The CDR3 DNA sequence: TGTGCCAGCATTTTCATCCGGGACAGGAATATGAACACTGAAGCTTTCTTT. Encoded protein: CASIFIRDRNMNTEAFF.

CDR3 DNA sequence: TGCAGTGCGCCCAGGGAGACCCAGTACTTC. It yields the protein CSAPRETQYF. The V and J genes are TRBV20-1 and TRBJ2-5, with D uncertain. The V end lost 6 bases, the J end lost 5 bases, and 7 bases lay between the germline ends. Germline lookup yields CDR1 DFQATT and CDR2 SNEGSKA (reference sequence). The CDR3 is 10 residues long.